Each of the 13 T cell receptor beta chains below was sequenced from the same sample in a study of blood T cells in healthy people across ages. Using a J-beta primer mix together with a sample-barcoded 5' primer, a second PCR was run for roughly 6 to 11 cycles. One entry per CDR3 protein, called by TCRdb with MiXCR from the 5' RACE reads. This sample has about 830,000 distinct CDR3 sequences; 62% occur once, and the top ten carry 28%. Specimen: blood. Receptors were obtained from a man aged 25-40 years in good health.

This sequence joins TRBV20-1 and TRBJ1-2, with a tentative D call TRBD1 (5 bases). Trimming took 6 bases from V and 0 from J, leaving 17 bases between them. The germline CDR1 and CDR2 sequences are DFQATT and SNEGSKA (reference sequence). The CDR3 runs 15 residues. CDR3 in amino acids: CSAHGTVHPNYGYTF. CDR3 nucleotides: TGCAGTGCCCACGGGACGGTCCATCCTAACTATGGCTACACCTTC.

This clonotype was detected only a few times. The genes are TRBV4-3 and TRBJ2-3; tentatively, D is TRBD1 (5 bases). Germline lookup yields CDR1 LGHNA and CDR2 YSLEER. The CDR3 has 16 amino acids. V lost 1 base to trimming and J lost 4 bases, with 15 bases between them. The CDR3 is CASSQGAGWSPDTQYF. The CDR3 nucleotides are TGCGCCAGCAGCCAAGGCGCAGGGTGGTCCCCAGATACGCAGTATTTT.

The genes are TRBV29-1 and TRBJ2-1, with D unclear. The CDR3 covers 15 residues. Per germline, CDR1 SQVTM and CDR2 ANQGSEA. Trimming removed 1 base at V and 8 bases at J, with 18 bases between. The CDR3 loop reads CSVEGPELTLDEQFF. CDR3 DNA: TGCAGCGTTGAAGGTCCAGAATTGACCTTGGATGAGCAGTTCTTC.

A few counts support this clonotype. CDR3 loop: CASSSSGRRVDTEAFF. The CDR3 DNA sequence: TGTGCCAGCAGTTCCTCAGGGAGGAGGGTTGACACTGAAGCTTTCTTT. The gene calls are TRBV27 and TRBJ1-1; tentative D call: TRBD1 (5 bases). V was clipped by 4 bases and J by 3 bases, with 18 bases between them. Germline lookup yields CDR1 MNHEY and CDR2 SMNVEV (reference sequence). The CDR3 is made up of 16 amino acids.

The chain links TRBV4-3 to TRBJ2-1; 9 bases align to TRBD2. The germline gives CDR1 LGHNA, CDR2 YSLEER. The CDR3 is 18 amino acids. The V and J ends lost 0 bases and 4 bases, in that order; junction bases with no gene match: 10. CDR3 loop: CASSQDLAAGGPYNEQFF. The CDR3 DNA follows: TGCGCCAGCAGCCAAGATCTAGCGGCGGGGGGGCCTTACAATGAGCAGTTCTTC.

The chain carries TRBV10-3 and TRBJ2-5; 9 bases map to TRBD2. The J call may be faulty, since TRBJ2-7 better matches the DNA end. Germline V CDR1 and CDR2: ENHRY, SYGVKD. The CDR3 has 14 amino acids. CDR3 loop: CAIGLAGKGLEQYF. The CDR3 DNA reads TGTGCCATCGGTCTAGCGGGGAAGGGCCTCGAGCAGTACTTC.

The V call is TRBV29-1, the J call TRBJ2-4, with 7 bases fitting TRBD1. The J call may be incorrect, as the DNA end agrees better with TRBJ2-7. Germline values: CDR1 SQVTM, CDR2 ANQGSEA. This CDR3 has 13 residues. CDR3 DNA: TGCAGCGTCCTACAGGGGAATGGGGACGAGCAGTACTTC. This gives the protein CSVLQGNGDEQYF.

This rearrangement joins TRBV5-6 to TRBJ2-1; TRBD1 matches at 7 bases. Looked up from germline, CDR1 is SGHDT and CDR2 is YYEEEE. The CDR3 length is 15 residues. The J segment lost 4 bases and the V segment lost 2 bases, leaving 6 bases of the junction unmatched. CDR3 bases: TGTGCCAGCAGCTTAACCGGGACAGTATACAATGAGCAGTTCTTC. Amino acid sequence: CASSLTGTVYNEQFF. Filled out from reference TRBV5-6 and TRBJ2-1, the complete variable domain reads DAGVTQSPTHLIKTRGQQVTLRCSPKSGHDTVSWYQQALGQGPQFIFQYYEEEERQRGNFPDRFSGHQFPNYSSELNVNALLLGDSALYLCASSLTGTVYNEQFFGPGTRLTVL.

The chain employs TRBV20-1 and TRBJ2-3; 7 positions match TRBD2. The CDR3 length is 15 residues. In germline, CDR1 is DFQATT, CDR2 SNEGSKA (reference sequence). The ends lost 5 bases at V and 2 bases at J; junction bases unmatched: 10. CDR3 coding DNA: TGCAGTGCTTTCAGCGGCACTAGCGACACAGATACGCAGTATTTT. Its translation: CSAFSGTSDTDTQYF.

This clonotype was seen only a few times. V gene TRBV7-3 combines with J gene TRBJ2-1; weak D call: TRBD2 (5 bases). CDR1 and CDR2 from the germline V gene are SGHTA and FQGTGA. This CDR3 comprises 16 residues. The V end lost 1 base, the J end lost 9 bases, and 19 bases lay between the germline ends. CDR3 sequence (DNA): TGTGCCAGCAGCTTAAGAAGTGGGCTCCTGGGGAGTGAGCAGTTCTTC. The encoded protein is CASSLRSGLLGSEQFF.

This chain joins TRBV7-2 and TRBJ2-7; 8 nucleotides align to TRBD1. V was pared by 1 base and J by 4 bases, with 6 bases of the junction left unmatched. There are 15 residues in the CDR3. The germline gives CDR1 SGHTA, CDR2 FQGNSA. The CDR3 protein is CASSLVVQGGYEQYF. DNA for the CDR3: TGTGCCAGCAGCTTAGTAGTACAGGGGGGATACGAGCAGTACTTC. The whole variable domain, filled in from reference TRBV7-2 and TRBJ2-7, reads GAGVSQSPSNKVTEKGKDVELRCDPISGHTALYWYRQSLGQGLEFLIYFQGNSAPDKSGLPSDRFSAERTGGSVSTLTIQRTQQEDSAVYLCASSLVVQGGYEQYFGPGTRLTVT.

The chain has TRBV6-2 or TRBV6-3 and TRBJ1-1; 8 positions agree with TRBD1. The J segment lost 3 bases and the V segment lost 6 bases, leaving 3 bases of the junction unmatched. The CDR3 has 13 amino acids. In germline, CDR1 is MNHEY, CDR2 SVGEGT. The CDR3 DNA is TGTGCCAGCAGGACAGGGGCGGACACTGAAGCTTTCTTT. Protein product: CASRTGADTEAFF.

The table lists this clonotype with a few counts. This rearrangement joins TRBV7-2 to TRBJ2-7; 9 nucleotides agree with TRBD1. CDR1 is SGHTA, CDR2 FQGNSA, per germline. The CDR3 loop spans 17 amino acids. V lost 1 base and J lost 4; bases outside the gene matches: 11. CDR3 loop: CASSLELDRGWGYEQYF. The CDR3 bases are TGTGCCAGCAGCTTAGAATTGGACAGGGGCTGGGGTTACGAGCAGTACTTC.